This TCR beta chain was captured in a study of shared clonotypes between healthy human individuals. This clone has a single count. Its antigen remains unknown. Losses at the gene ends were 5 bases for V and 6 bases for J; bases not matched to a gene: 6. The CDR3 runs 14 residues. The V gene's germline CDR1 is MGHDK and CDR2 SYGVNS. Genomic DNA from each subset was divided evenly over several immunoSEQ plates. Profiled with immunoSEQ multiplex PCR; TCRdb holds only in-frame clones, not every one. The data show roughly 410,000 clones, with roughly 96% seen just once and approximately 0.32% held by the top ten. Findings and caveats of the study: Naive subsets generally exceeded memory subsets in estimated richness.

The V and J genes are TRBV25-1 and TRBJ2-7; 11 positions match TRBD1. The TCR was taken from a man aged 25 to 40 in good health. Sequenced: memory CD8+ T cells sorted from blood. Subset here: CD45RO+ cells pooled with CCR7-negative TemRA cells. The CDR3 is CASSYPGQGVEQYF. DNA for the CDR3: TGTGCCAGCAGTTACCCGGGACAGGGGGTCGAGCAGTACTTC.